This TCR beta chain was identified in a study of T cell responses to AZD1222 COVID-19 vaccine. Study-level information: Second doses at about 4 or about 12 weeks were pooled. Study-level results: Baseline testing showed seropositivity in only six AZD1222 recipients. Females made up more of the donors, who were largely white British, and clonal diversity may have come out too low. In the spike-specific TCR repertoire, nearly half reportedly target unmutated variant regions.

The assay was immunoSEQ multiplex PCR, and TCRdb's table has in-frame clones only and misses some. In the table there are 80,000 or so clones, 70% to 90% of which are singletons. On this clone: Its antigen is undetermined.

V dropped 6 bases and J dropped 1; count of bases not matched to a gene: 4. Germline-derived CDR1 and CDR2 are MNHEY and SVGAGI. The CDR3 runs 15 residues. The sample in question was peripheral blood, obtained on day 0 of AZD1222 vaccination. This receptor was taken from an adult in good health. The V gene is TRBV6-5, the J gene TRBJ2-2; 8 nucleotides agree with TRBD1. CDR3 coding DNA: TGTGCCAGCAGAGGGGACAGGCAGAACACCGGGGAGCTGTTTTTT. Its translation: CASRGDRQNTGELFF.